The sequence of this TCR beta chain was determined in a study of shared clonotypes between healthy human individuals. The study drew its donors from healthy HIV-negative adults without recent acute infections or vaccinations. A word on this clone: Its matching antigen is unknown.

Sorted-subset replicate PCR reactions contained roughly 200 ng DNA, corresponding to some 28,000 T cell genomes. Measured with immunoSEQ multiplex PCR; TCRdb has only the in-frame clones, and not every one. Here the sample spans more than 2 million clones, 95% being singletons. Regarding the study as a whole: Shared clonotypes across all four donors exceeded non-shared ones in generation probability.

The CDR3 consists of 11 residues. This rearrangement joins TRBV1 to TRBJ1-1. TRBV1 is a documented pseudogene. Sequencing was performed on naive CD4+ T cells sorted from blood. Indicated subset: CD45RA+ positively selected. This clonotype was obtained from a man between 18 and 35 years old in good health. The CDR3 DNA is TGCACCAGCAGCCAAGATAGACCCCCCACCTTT. Amino acids: CTSSQDRPPTF.